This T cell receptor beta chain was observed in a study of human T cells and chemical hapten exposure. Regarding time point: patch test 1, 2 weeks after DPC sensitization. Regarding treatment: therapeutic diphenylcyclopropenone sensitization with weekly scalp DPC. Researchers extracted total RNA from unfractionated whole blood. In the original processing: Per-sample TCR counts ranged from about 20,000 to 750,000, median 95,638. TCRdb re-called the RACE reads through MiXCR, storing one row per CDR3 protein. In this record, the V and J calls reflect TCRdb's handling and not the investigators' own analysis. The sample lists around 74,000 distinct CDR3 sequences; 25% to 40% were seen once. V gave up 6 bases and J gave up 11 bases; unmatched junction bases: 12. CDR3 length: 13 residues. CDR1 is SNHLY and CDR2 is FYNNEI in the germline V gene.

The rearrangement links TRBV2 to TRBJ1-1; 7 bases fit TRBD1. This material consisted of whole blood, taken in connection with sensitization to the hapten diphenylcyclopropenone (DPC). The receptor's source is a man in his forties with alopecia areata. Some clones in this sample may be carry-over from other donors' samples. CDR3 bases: TGTGCCAGCAGCACCGGGACAGATAGAGTGGCTTTCTTT. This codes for CASSTGTDRVAFF.